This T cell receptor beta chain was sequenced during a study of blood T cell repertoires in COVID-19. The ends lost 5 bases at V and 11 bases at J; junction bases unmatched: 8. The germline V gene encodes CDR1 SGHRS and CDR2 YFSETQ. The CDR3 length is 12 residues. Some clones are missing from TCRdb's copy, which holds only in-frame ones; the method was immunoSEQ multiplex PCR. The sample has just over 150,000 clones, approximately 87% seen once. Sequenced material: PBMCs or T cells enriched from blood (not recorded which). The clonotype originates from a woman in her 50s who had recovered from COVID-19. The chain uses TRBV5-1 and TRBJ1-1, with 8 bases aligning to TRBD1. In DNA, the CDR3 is TGCGCCAGCAGTTCTAGACAGGGGTGGGCTTTCTTT. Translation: CASSSRQGWAFF.